Presented here are 26 T cell receptor beta chains from one specimen sequenced in a study of blood T cell repertoires in COVID-19. Repertoires were generated with immunoSEQ multiplex PCR, while TCRdb's copy carries only in-frame clones and drops some. Altogether 79,000 or so clones are present, roughly 81% being singletons, with the ten largest covering about 10%. Sequencing input: peripheral blood. The origin of the receptors is a man aged 55 to 70 with COVID-19, enrolled during active disease.

V is TRBV28 and J is TRBJ1-1, with D maybe TRBD1 (6 bases). Germline assignment: CDR1 MDHEN and CDR2 SYDVKM. The CDR3 runs 19 residues. Deletions cut 3 bases from V and 0 bases from J, with 23 bases between. The CDR3 loop reads CASSFRVGPPGHVNTEAFF. The DNA of the CDR3 is TGTGCCAGCAGTTTTAGAGTGGGGCCCCCGGGACATGTGAACACTGAAGCTTTCTTT.

This clone has just one count. The chain couples TRBV27 to TRBJ2-3; 10 bases are a match to TRBD2. The junction had 6 bases not matched to a gene; V was cut back by 4 bases and J by 2 bases. Germline CDR1 and CDR2: MNHEY and SMNVEV (reference sequence). The CDR3 length is 16 residues. The CDR3 reads CASSSGTSAITDTQYF. In nucleotides, the CDR3 is TGTGCCAGCAGTTCTGGGACTAGCGCCATCACAGATACGCAGTATTTT.

The chain employs TRBV7-3 and TRBJ2-1, with D uncertain. The V end was cut by 5 bases, the J end by 4 bases, with 15 bases between. Looked up from germline, CDR1 is SGHTA and CDR2 is FQGTGA. The CDR3 has 15 residues. For the CDR3, the DNA is TGTGCCAGCAGCCCAACTTCCTCCCTTTACAATGAGCAGTTCTTC. Translated, it gives CASSPTSSLYNEQFF.

This clone appeared once. The V gene is TRBV15, the J gene TRBJ1-6; 7 bases align to TRBD1. The CDR3 consists of 17 residues. The germline V gene has CDR1 LNHNV and CDR2 YYDKDF (reference sequence). V shed 0 bases and J 7 bases; nucleotides not matched to a gene: 9. CDR3 residues: CATSRESAGQSNSPLHF. The CDR3 region has the DNA TGTGCCACCAGCAGAGAATCTGCGGGACAGTCCAATTCACCCCTCCACTTT.

The rearrangement links TRBV3-1 (or the pseudogene TRBV3-2) to TRBJ2-3; no clear D gene. V was cut by 0 bases and J by 2 bases, with 12 bases left in between. The CDR3 has 16 amino acids. CDR1 and CDR2 (germline): LGHDT, YNNKEL (reference sequence). The CDR3 region is CASSQDVGSLTDTQYF. CDR3 nucleotides: TGTGCCAGCAGCCAAGATGTGGGCTCGCTCACAGATACGCAGTATTTT.

The chain couples TRBV28 to TRBJ2-1, with D possibly TRBD2 on 7 matching bases. With 5 bases removed from V and 9 bases from J, the gap between germline ends came to 17 bases. Looked up from germline, CDR1 is MDHEN and CDR2 is SYDVKM. The CDR3 runs 14 residues. Here the CDR3 DNA reads TGTGCCAGCAGTAAGGGGGAGGGCCTAGGTGAGCAGTTCTTC. Its translation is CASSKGEGLGEQFF.

The CDR3 sequence is CAWSTGGDQPQHF. CDR3 DNA sequence: TGTGCCTGGAGCACGGGGGGCGATCAGCCCCAGCATTTT. The chain employs TRBV30 and TRBJ1-5, with a possible D match to TRBD1 (6 bases). Trimming removed 3 bases from V and 5 bases from J, with 11 bases in between. CDR1 and CDR2 from the germline V gene are GTSNPN and SVGIG (reference sequence). There are 13 residues in the CDR3.

The V gene is TRBV14, the J gene TRBJ1-2, with 7 bases matching TRBD1. Germline lookup yields CDR1 SGHDN and CDR2 FVKESK. J lost 5 bases, V lost 1 base, and 10 bases had no gene match. The CDR3 runs 16 residues. CDR3 residues: CASSQGREGQRYGYTF. DNA of the CDR3: TGTGCCAGCAGCCAAGGTCGGGAGGGACAGCGATATGGCTACACCTTC.

The chain employs TRBV9 and TRBJ1-4; 9 bases align to TRBD1. The CDR3 is 14 residues long. V shed 3 bases and J 4 bases; nucleotides not matched to a gene: 1. CDR1 is SGDLS and CDR2 is YYNGEE in the germline V gene. The chain's CDR3 is CASSGTGVNEKLFF. DNA for the CDR3: TGTGCCAGCAGCGGGACAGGGGTTAATGAAAAACTGTTTTTT.

CDR3 nucleotide sequence: TGTGCCAGCAGTTTTTCGGTTAATGACCAGCATTTT. Amino acids: CASSFSVNDQHF. V and J are TRBV12-3 or TRBV12-4 and TRBJ1-5; D not certain. V gave up 3 bases and J gave up 12 bases, with 12 bases separating them. This CDR3 has 12 residues.

CDR3 bases: TGTGCTAGTGGTTGGGGGGGGCATCAGCCCCAGCATTTT. This encodes CASGWGGHQPQHF. The J gene is TRBJ1-5, the V gene TRBV12-5, with D possibly being TRBD1 (6 bases). V gave up 4 bases and J gave up 5 bases, with 9 bases separating them. This CDR3 is built from 13 residues. Germline V gene sequence: CDR1 LGHNT, CDR2 FRNRAP.

The gene calls are TRBV6-5 and TRBJ2-7; perhaps TRBD2 as D (6 bases). The germline gives CDR1 MNHEY, CDR2 SVGAGI. Deletions cut 6 bases from V and 2 bases from J, with 11 bases between. This CDR3 is built from 13 residues. Here the CDR3 reads CASSTPGAYEQYF. DNA of the CDR3: TGTGCCAGCAGCACCCCGGGGGCCTACGAGCAGTACTTC.

This chain links TRBV7-2 with TRBJ2-3; D is ambiguous. This CDR3 is 12 amino acids long. Trimming removed 3 bases from V and 5 bases from J, with 6 bases in between. Germline V CDR1 and CDR2: SGHTA, FQGNSA. The CDR3, as DNA: TGTGCCAGCAGCTTCTACGGAGATACGCAGTATTTT. This sequence encodes CASSFYGDTQYF.

As regards this clone: Other DNA sequences in the sample encode the same CDR3. The J gene is TRBJ1-1, the V gene TRBV7-3; TRBD1 is a possible D gene (5 bases). CDR3 length: 13 amino acids. Trimming pared 4 bases from V and 0 bases from J, leaving 6 bases between. Germline assignment: CDR1 SGHTA and CDR2 FQGTGA. The CDR3 sequence: CASSSTVNTEAFF. DNA of the CDR3: TGTGCCAGCAGCTCGACAGTGAACACTGAAGCTTTCTTT.

The genes are TRBV18 and TRBJ2-3; 7 bases match TRBD1. Per the germline V gene, CDR1 is KGHSH and CDR2 is LQKENI. V shed 3 bases and J 3 bases; nucleotides not matched to a gene: 6. The CDR3 covers 15 residues. The DNA of the CDR3 is TGTGCCAGCTCACCTTCACAGGGGAGTACAGATACGCAGTATTTT. It is translated as CASSPSQGSTDTQYF.

This clone has just a few counts. The rearrangement joins TRBV7-9 to TRBJ2-1; 11 nucleotides agree with TRBD2. This CDR3 has 18 amino acids. V was pared by 3 bases and J by 2 bases, with 9 bases of the junction left unmatched. CDR1 SEHNR and CDR2 FQNEAQ come from the germline V gene (reference sequence). The CDR3 is CASSLAGASGGTYNEQFF. In DNA form, the CDR3 reads TGTGCCAGCAGCTTGGCAGGGGCTAGCGGGGGGACCTACAATGAGCAGTTCTTC.

This clone has a single count. This rearrangement joins TRBV10-1 to TRBJ2-1; D unresolved. The ends were cut back, 2 bases at V and 4 bases at J, with 6 bases in the middle. This CDR3 comprises 13 residues. CDR1 and CDR2 from the germline V gene are WNHNN and SYGVQD (reference sequence). CDR3 DNA sequence: TGCGCCAGCAGTGAGGATCGGTACAATGAGCAGTTCTTC. It translates to CASSEDRYNEQFF.

The chain recombines TRBV2 with TRBJ2-5; tentative D call: TRBD1 (5 bases). Trimming removed 4 bases from V and 2 bases from J, with 8 bases in between. The CDR3 consists of 13 residues. Germline V gene sequence: CDR1 SNHLY, CDR2 FYNNEI. The CDR3 region has the DNA TGTGCCAGCAGTGTTCGACAGCAAGAGACCCAGTACTTC. Residues: CASSVRQQETQYF.

The chain joins TRBV3-1 (or the pseudogene TRBV3-2) to TRBJ1-2; no clear D gene. Germline V lookup: CDR1 LGHDT, CDR2 YNNKEL (reference sequence). Between the trimmed V and J ends, which lost 3 bases and 4 bases, there was a span of 15 bases. The length of the CDR3 is 15 residues. CDR3 in amino acids: CASSQISSPGYGYTF. CDR3 coding DNA: TGTGCCAGCAGCCAGATTTCAAGTCCAGGCTATGGCTACACCTTC.

V and J are TRBV7-2 and TRBJ2-3; a possible D gene is TRBD2 (6 bases). Between the trimmed V and J ends, which lost 1 base and 5 bases, there was a span of 13 bases. This CDR3 has 15 residues. Germline V gives CDR1 SGHTA, CDR2 FQGNSA. The CDR3 DNA reads TGTGCCAGCAGCTTAGTTGTTGTGGAGGGAGATACGCAGTATTTT. Translating it yields CASSLVVVEGDTQYF.

The J gene is TRBJ2-3, the V gene TRBV29-1, with 8 bases that match TRBD1. The V gene end was trimmed by 3 bases and the J gene end by 3 bases; junction bases not matched to a gene: 2. This CDR3 is built from 13 residues. In germline, CDR1 is SQVTM, CDR2 ANQGSEA. The CDR3, as DNA: TGCAGCGTTGATACAGGGGGAACAGATACGCAGTATTTT. This sequence encodes CSVDTGGTDTQYF.

The gene calls are TRBV7-6 and TRBJ2-5; 8 positions match TRBD2. The germline gives CDR1 SGHVS, CDR2 FNYEAQ. CDR3 size: 16 residues. V dropped 1 base and J dropped 3; count of bases not matched to a gene: 7. CDR3 amino acids: CASSLELLREEETQYF. The CDR3 DNA reads TGTGCCAGCAGCTTAGAGTTGCTGCGGGAGGAAGAGACCCAGTACTTC.

This clone appeared once. The chain combines TRBV5-1 with TRBJ2-7, with D possibly matching TRBD1 (7 bases). CDR1 is SGHRS, CDR2 YFSETQ, per germline. The CDR3 is 15 amino acids. Between the trimmed V and J ends, which lost 3 bases and 6 bases, there was a span of 19 bases. The CDR3 region has the DNA TGCGCCAGCAGCTCCAATGCAGGGGGGCCTGGCGAGCAGTACTTC. This gives the protein CASSSNAGGPGEQYF.

The chain uses TRBV7-3 and TRBJ2-7, with 8 bases aligning to TRBD2. Germline loops: CDR1 SGHTA, CDR2 FQGTGA. The CDR3 length is 15 residues. After removal of 5 bases from V and 5 bases from J, the junction contained 11 bases not matched to a gene. CDR3 nucleotide sequence: TGTGCCAGCAGCCCGATAGCGGGGATGTTGGACGAGCAGTACTTC. This sequence encodes CASSPIAGMLDEQYF.

The chain recombines TRBV18 with TRBJ2-7; 9 nucleotides align to TRBD1. This CDR3 has 14 amino acids. V shed 2 bases, J shed 4 bases, and the junction held 3 bases outside the gene matches. Germline-derived CDR1 and CDR2 are KGHSH and LQKENI. CDR3 sequence (DNA): TGTGCCAGCTCACCATCGGGACAGGGTTACGAGCAGTACTTC. Translated: CASSPSGQGYEQYF. The full variable domain, in which reference TRBV18 and TRBJ2-7 provide the parts outside the CDR3, is NAGVMQNPRHLVRRRGQEARLRCSPMKGHSHVYWYRQLPEEGLKFMVYLQKENIIDESGMPKERFSAEFPKEGPSILRIQQVVRGDSAAYFCASSPSGQGYEQYFGPGTRLTVT.

The count of this clone is one. The genes are TRBV30 and TRBJ1-6; D perhaps matches TRBD1 (6 bases). There are 12 residues in the CDR3. The V end was cut by 4 bases, the J end by 5 bases, with 6 bases between. Germline assignment: CDR1 GTSNPN and CDR2 SVGIG (reference sequence). The CDR3 DNA reads as TGTGCCTGGAACAGGGATAATTCACCCCTCCACTTT. Residues: CAWNRDNSPLHF.